The T cell receptor (beta chain) described here comes from a study of blood T cell repertoires in COVID-19. Clones were sequenced by immunoSEQ multiplex PCR, and TCRdb holds only the in-frame ones, with some missing. The table has about 320,000 clones, roughly 85% seen once. Germline V lookup: CDR1 SGHRS, CDR2 YFSETQ. Between the trimmed V and J ends, which lost 4 bases and 5 bases, there was a span of 9 bases. This CDR3 spans 13 amino acids. Participant-reported clinical history was the basis for cohort assignment. This rearrangement joins TRBV5-1 to TRBJ2-2; D call uncertain. This clonotype originated in a woman between 25 and 40 years old who had been exposed to COVID-19. Sequenced input: PBMCs or T cells enriched from blood (not recorded which). CDR3 bases: TGCGCCAGCAGCCTGGACCTAACCGGGGAGCTGTTTTTT. Protein: CASSLDLTGELFF.